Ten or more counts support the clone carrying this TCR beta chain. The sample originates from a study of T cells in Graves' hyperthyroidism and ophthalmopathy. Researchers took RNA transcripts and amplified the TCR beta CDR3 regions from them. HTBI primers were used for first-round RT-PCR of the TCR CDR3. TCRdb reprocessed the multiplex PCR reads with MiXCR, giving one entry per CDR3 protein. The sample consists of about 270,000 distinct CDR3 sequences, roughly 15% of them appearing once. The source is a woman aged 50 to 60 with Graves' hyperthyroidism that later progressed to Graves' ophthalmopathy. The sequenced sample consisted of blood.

The CDR3 DNA is TGCAGTGCTAGTCCCGTACTAGGCACCTACGAGCAGTACTTC. Its translation: CSASPVLGTYEQYF. The chain uses TRBV20-1 and TRBJ2-7; D is possibly TRBD2 (5 bases). The CDR3 runs 14 residues. V was trimmed by 3 bases and J by 2 bases, leaving 14 bases between them. The germline V gene encodes CDR1 DFQATT and CDR2 SNEGSKA (reference sequence).